The rows below give T cell receptor beta chains drawn from one sample of a study of cytomegalovirus exposure and HLA in healthy donors. Clones were read by immunoSEQ multiplex PCR, and TCRdb kept only the in-frame ones, dropping some. The sample carries about 190,000 clones, 75% to 90% recorded once. The specimen sequenced was PBMCs. The origin of the receptors is a woman aged 18-30 years in good health and CMV-seronegative. Each CDR3 is given with its conserved first and last residue. Fields, in order: D gene, clone size, V gene, J gene, CDR3 protein, CDR3 DNA. The D gene is left open where the match is weak. Size values are once, few and many counts, or a class for expanded clones, and some rows have none.

d_call: NA; clone_size: NA; v_call: TRBV6-1; j_call: TRBJ1-3; cdr3_aa: CASGAERGNTIYF; cdr3_nt: TGTGCCAGTGGGGCAGAGAGAGGAAACACCATATATTTT
d_call: TRBD2; clone_size: NA; v_call: TRBV6-1; j_call: TRBJ2-2; cdr3_aa: CASSPGGTGELFF; cdr3_nt: TGTGCCAGCAGTCCCGGGGGGACCGGGGAGCTGTTTTTT
d_call: TRBD2; clone_size: NA; v_call: TRBV15; j_call: TRBJ2-2; cdr3_aa: CATHPREGLGELFF; cdr3_nt: TGTGCCACCCACCCTCGGGAGGGCCTCGGGGAGCTGTTTTTT
d_call: TRBD1; clone_size: NA; v_call: TRBV7-2; j_call: TRBJ2-2; cdr3_aa: CASSDTGGGHTGELFF; cdr3_nt: TGTGCCAGCAGCGACACAGGGGGTGGTCACACCGGGGAGCTGTTTTTT
d_call: TRBD2; clone_size: NA; v_call: TRBV18; j_call: TRBJ2-7; cdr3_aa: CASSPRTSGVDDEQYF; cdr3_nt: TGTGCCAGCTCACCCCGGACTAGCGGGGTTGATGACGAGCAGTACTTC
d_call: NA; clone_size: NA; v_call: TRBV6-1; j_call: TRBJ2-1; cdr3_aa: CASSVDSPPYNEQFF; cdr3_nt: TGTGCCAGCAGCGTAGACAGTCCTCCCTACAATGAGCAGTTCTTC
d_call: TRBD1; clone_size: NA; v_call: TRBV28; j_call: TRBJ2-7; cdr3_aa: CASSSPGGPSHYEQYF; cdr3_nt: TGTGCCAGCAGTTCCCCAGGGGGCCCCTCCCACTACGAGCAGTACTTC
d_call: NA; clone_size: NA; v_call: TRBV6-5; j_call: TRBJ1-2; cdr3_aa: CASSYLGQNYGYPF; cdr3_nt: TGTGCCAGCAGTTATCTCGGACAGAACTATGGCTACCCCTTC
d_call: TRBD1; clone_size: NA; v_call: TRBV5-1; j_call: TRBJ2-1; cdr3_aa: CASSLQGALNEQFF; cdr3_nt: TGCGCCAGCAGCTTGCAGGGGGCCCTCAATGAGCAGTTCTTC
d_call: NA; clone_size: NA; v_call: TRBV28; j_call: TRBJ1-5; cdr3_aa: CASSLIPDSSNQPQHF; cdr3_nt: TGTGCCAGCAGTTTAATTCCGGACAGCTCCAATCAGCCCCAGCATTTT
d_call: TRBD2; clone_size: NA; v_call: TRBV30; j_call: TRBJ2-1; cdr3_aa: CAWGLAGWDEQFF; cdr3_nt: TGTGCCTGGGGACTAGCGGGATGGGATGAGCAGTTCTTC
d_call: NA; clone_size: NA; v_call: TRBV2; j_call: TRBJ2-7; cdr3_aa: CASSGGQSYEQYF; cdr3_nt: TGTGCCAGCAGTGGCGGACAGTCCTACGAGCAGTACTTC
d_call: NA; clone_size: NA; v_call: TRBV27; j_call: TRBJ2-6; cdr3_aa: CASSLHRESGANVLTF; cdr3_nt: TGTGCCAGCAGTTTACACAGGGAATCTGGGGCCAACGTCCTGACTTTC
d_call: TRBD1; clone_size: NA; v_call: TRBV28; j_call: TRBJ1-5; cdr3_aa: CASSLTGDSNQPQHF; cdr3_nt: TGTGCCAGCAGCCTGACAGGGGATAGCAATCAGCCCCAGCATTTT
d_call: TRBD1; clone_size: NA; v_call: TRBV7-9; j_call: TRBJ1-2; cdr3_aa: CASSSRDREYGYTF; cdr3_nt: TGTGCCAGCAGCTCCCGGGACAGGGAATATGGCTACACCTTC
d_call: TRBD2; clone_size: NA; v_call: TRBV5-1; j_call: TRBJ2-2; cdr3_aa: CASSLISGGSTGELFF; cdr3_nt: TGCGCCAGCAGCTTGATCAGCGGGGGGTCCACCGGGGAGCTGTTTTTT
d_call: NA; clone_size: NA; v_call: TRBV5-8; j_call: TRBJ2-7; cdr3_aa: CASSLGRILSEQYF; cdr3_nt: TGTGCCAGCAGCTTGGGCCGGATACTATCCGAGCAGTACTTC
d_call: NA; clone_size: NA; v_call: TRBV14; j_call: TRBJ2-2; cdr3_aa: CASSQDLPGELFF; cdr3_nt: TGTGCCAGCAGCCAAGACCTCCCCGGGGAGCTGTTTTTT
d_call: TRBD2; clone_size: NA; v_call: TRBV5-4; j_call: TRBJ2-7; cdr3_aa: CASSLGSSGGEYEQYF; cdr3_nt: TGTGCCAGCAGCTTGGGCTCTAGCGGAGGGGAGTACGAGCAGTACTTC
d_call: NA; clone_size: NA; v_call: TRBV21-1; j_call: TRBJ1-2; cdr3_aa: CASSKQRGWGGFNYGYTF; cdr3_nt: TGTGCCAGCAGCAAGCAGAGGGGATGGGGAGGATTTAACTATGGCTACACCTTC
d_call: TRBD2; clone_size: once; v_call: TRBV7-9; j_call: TRBJ2-1; cdr3_aa: CASSPRLAGGGYNEQFF; cdr3_nt: TGTGCCAGCAGCCCTCGACTAGCGGGAGGAGGCTACAATGAGCAGTTCTTC
d_call: NA; clone_size: NA; v_call: TRBV1; j_call: TRBJ2-3; cdr3_aa: CTSTHVGHSTDTQYF; cdr3_nt: TGCACCAGCACTCACGTGGGGCATTCCACAGATACGCAGTATTTT
d_call: TRBD1; clone_size: NA; v_call: TRBV6-5; j_call: TRBJ1-2; cdr3_aa: CASNPGTVNYGYTF; cdr3_nt: TGTGCCAGCAACCCCGGGACAGTCAACTATGGCTACACCTTC
d_call: NA; clone_size: NA; v_call: TRBV28; j_call: TRBJ1-5; cdr3_aa: CASYRFNQPQHF; cdr3_nt: TGTGCCAGCTATCGGTTCAATCAGCCCCAGCATTTT
d_call: NA; clone_size: few; v_call: TRBV5-1; j_call: TRBJ1-1; cdr3_aa: CASSLAVNTEAFF; cdr3_nt: TGCGCCAGCAGCTTAGCGGTCAACACTGAAGCTTTCTTT
d_call: NA; clone_size: NA; v_call: TRBV9; j_call: TRBJ2-7; cdr3_aa: CASSVGRGTDYEQYF; cdr3_nt: TGTGCCAGCAGCGTAGGACGAGGCACTGACTACGAGCAGTACTTC
d_call: NA; clone_size: NA; v_call: TRBV6-1; j_call: TRBJ1-1; cdr3_aa: CASRRTDMNTEAFF; cdr3_nt: TGTGCCAGCAGGAGGACAGATATGAACACTGAAGCTTTCTTT
d_call: NA; clone_size: few; v_call: TRBV5-1; j_call: TRBJ2-3; cdr3_aa: CASSREADTQYF; cdr3_nt: TGCGCCAGCAGCCGAGAGGCAGATACGCAGTATTTT
d_call: TRBD2; clone_size: NA; v_call: TRBV27; j_call: TRBJ2-7; cdr3_aa: CASSSPTSGSYEQYF; cdr3_nt: TGTGCCAGCAGTTCCCCAACTAGCGGGAGCTACGAGCAGTACTTC
d_call: NA; clone_size: NA; v_call: TRBV5-1; j_call: TRBJ2-2; cdr3_aa: CASSLVGATTGELFF; cdr3_nt: TGCGCCAGCAGCTTGGTGGGGGCTACCACCGGGGAGCTGTTTTTT